These 12 T cell receptor beta chains originate from one sample sequenced in a study of blood T cell repertoires in COVID-19. The method was immunoSEQ multiplex PCR; TCRdb's version includes in-frame clones alone and lacks a portion of them. The sample comprises roughly 340,000 clones, 89% of which are singletons, and 2.5% to 3.5% rests with the top ten. Sequences were obtained from peripheral blood. The source is a woman in her 30s with COVID-19, enrolled during active disease.

V gene TRBV18 combines with J gene TRBJ2-7; 12 bases align to TRBD2. CDR3 length: 16 residues. In germline, CDR1 is KGHSH, CDR2 LQKENI. Trimming cost V 2 bases and J 3 bases; bases outside gene matches: 5. CDR3 DNA: TGTGCCAGCTCACCAGTAGGACTAGCGGGGATCTACGAGCAGTACTTC. Its translation: CASSPVGLAGIYEQYF.

CDR3 DNA sequence: TGTGCCAGCAGTGGTGGGGCCAACTATGGCTACACCTTC. Protein product: CASSGGANYGYTF. This chain links TRBV13 with TRBJ1-2, with a possible D match to TRBD1 (5 bases). Trimming pared 6 bases from V and 2 bases from J, leaving 10 bases between. Germline V gives CDR1 PRHDT, CDR2 FYEKMQ (reference sequence). This CDR3 has 13 amino acids.

The chain has TRBV7-8 and TRBJ2-5, with TRBD2 matching over 8 bases. Trimming at V came to 5 bases and at J to 2 bases, leaving 7 bases not matched to a gene. This CDR3 region has 15 residues. CDR1 is SGHVS, CDR2 FQNEAQ, per germline. CDR3 sequence reads: CASSRQTGGQETQYF. CDR3 coding DNA: TGTGCCAGCAGCCGACAGACGGGGGGGCAAGAGACCCAGTACTTC.

V usage is TRBV10-3 and J usage is TRBJ2-7, with TRBD1 identical over 7 bases. The CDR3 has 15 amino acids. V was pared by 0 bases and J by 3 bases, with 5 bases of the junction left unmatched. Germline loops: CDR1 ENHRY, CDR2 SYGVKD. CDR3 nucleotides: TGTGCCATCAGTGAGTCGGGACAGTCAGTCTACGAGCAGTACTTC. The encoded protein is CAISESGQSVYEQYF.

V and J are TRBV7-2 and TRBJ2-2; D ambiguous. V was pared by 2 bases and J by 3 bases, with 13 bases between. Per germline, CDR1 SGHTA and CDR2 FQGNSA. The CDR3 is made up of 16 amino acids. CDR3 sequence: CASSLHLMSDTGELFF. The CDR3 coding sequence is TGTGCCAGCAGCTTACATCTGATGAGTGACACCGGGGAGCTGTTTTTT.

Details on this clone: One end of the junction is discordant with germline, which a read error may explain. V gene TRBV4-2 combines with J gene TRBJ2-7; 10 bases match TRBD1. This CDR3 region has 14 residues. CDR1 LGHNA and CDR2 YNFKEQ come from the germline V gene. CDR3 DNA sequence: TGTGCCAGCAGCCAAGGGACAGGGGGGCCTCCCCGGTCCTTC. It yields the protein CASSQGTGGPPRSF.

This chain connects TRBV2 to TRBJ1-2, with 9 positions matching TRBD1. CDR1 and CDR2 from the germline V gene are SNHLY and FYNNEI. Trimming took 1 base from V and 4 from J; bases not matched to a gene: 4. The CDR3 consists of 15 residues. The CDR3 bases are TGTGCCAGCAGTGAAGAGGGACAGGGACCCTATGGCTACACCTTC. Residues: CASSEEGQGPYGYTF. The complete variable domain, with remaining parts taken from reference TRBV2 and TRBJ1-2, reads EPEVTQTPSHQVTQMGQEVILRCVPISNHLYFYWYRQILGQKVEFLVSFYNNEISEKSEIFDDQFSVERPDGSNFTLKIRSTKLEDSAMYFCASSEEGQGPYGYTFGSGTRLTVV.

The V call is TRBV4-1, the J call TRBJ1-6; 8 nucleotides align to TRBD1. Germline trimming cut 4 bases from V and 6 bases from J; bases unmatched to any gene: 2. Germline CDR1 reads MGHRA; CDR2 reads YSYEKL. The length of the CDR3 is 14 residues. In nucleotides, the CDR3 is TGCGCCAGCAGCCGGCAGGGGGCTAATTCACCCCTCCACTTT. Protein sequence: CASSRQGANSPLHF.

The chain is built from TRBV5-1 and TRBJ2-3; TRBD1 aligns across 9 bases. The trim removed 0 bases at V and 3 bases at J, leaving 11 bases unmatched. This CDR3 spans 18 amino acids. Germline CDR1 and CDR2: SGHRS and YFSETQ. CDR3 region: CASSLGLTVGQGTDTQYF. The CDR3 coding sequence is TGCGCCAGCAGCTTGGGGCTGACGGTAGGACAGGGGACAGATACGCAGTATTTT.

A single count supports this clone. The rearrangement links TRBV5-4 to TRBJ2-7, with D possibly TRBD2 on 7 matching bases. Germline assignment: CDR1 SGHNT and CDR2 YYREEE (reference sequence). This CDR3 has 15 amino acids. V shed 3 bases and J shed 3 bases, with 16 bases lying between them. The DNA for the CDR3 is TGTGCCAGCAGCTGGGGGCGGGGGAGCAACTACGAGCAGTACTTC. Its translation: CASSWGRGSNYEQYF. The full variable domain, rest sourced from reference TRBV5-4 and TRBJ2-7, is ETGVTQSPTHLIKTRGQQVTLRCSSQSGHNTVSWYQQALGQGPQFIFQYYREEENGRGNFPPRFSGLQFPNYSSELNVNALELDDSALYLCASSWGRGSNYEQYFGPGTRLTVT.

V and J are TRBV3-1 (or the pseudogene TRBV3-2) and TRBJ1-1; 7 nucleotides align to TRBD1. Germline trimming cut 3 bases from V and 0 bases from J; bases unmatched to any gene: 1. The germline CDR1 and CDR2 sequences are LGHDT and YNNKEL (reference sequence). The CDR3 totals 14 residues. The CDR3 bases are TGTGCCAGCAGCCACAGGGGGATGAACACTGAAGCTTTCTTT. This codes for CASSHRGMNTEAFF.

The rearrangement uses TRBV11-2 and TRBJ2-5, with 10 bases identical to TRBD2. V was clipped by 5 bases and J by 3 bases; unmatched bases: 18. The CDR3 totals 19 residues. Per germline, CDR1 SGHAT and CDR2 FQNNGV. CDR3 residues: CASSRSYWASGRNKETQYF. CDR3 sequence (DNA): TGTGCCAGCAGCCGAAGCTATTGGGCTAGCGGGAGAAATAAAGAGACCCAGTACTTC.